Listed here is a single TCR beta chain. Which antigen it targets is not known. No quality values exist for individual bases; no much larger clone is one base distant. TCRbeta CDR3 regions were amplified from genomic DNA using the immunoSEQ Assay, a bias-controlled multiplex PCR. On the study's bioinformatics: Nucleated cell counts per sample were estimated from amplification of reference gene primers within the assay. To quantify the absolute abundance of each unique TCRbeta CDR3 rearrangement, sequence reads were collapsed and filtered. For each sample, productive Simpson clonality was calculated as the square root of Simpson's diversity index across productive rearrangements. What TCRdb holds here is the immuneACCESS table cut down to in-frame rearrangements. Part of the clones is not present; checked against another copy, under half of the missing clones reflect an unresolved V gene, and the others are unexplained. The DNA was the basis for D and trimming; V, J and clone size are from that table. The sample table holds over 400,000 clones, of which 80% to 90% were seen once. Together, the top ten hold roughly 1.4% of the sample.

Collaborating institutions collected whole blood in K2EDTA tubes following their own protocols. For TCRbeta analysis, collaborator samples were shipped as frozen whole blood, as isolated PBMCs, or as DNA extracted from either sample type. These data come from a study of blood T cell repertoires in COVID-19 (dated by TCRdb to the early 2020s). Background on the whole study: Samples covering the acute and convalescent phases of COVID-19 were provided by collaborators in the United States, Italy and Spain. A freely available public database, intended as a resource for researchers studying the immune response to SARS-CoV-2, is where the repertoires were released. A de-identified subject ID, COVID-19 status, age in years and sex were almost always included in the sample metadata. Subjects who had been exposed to COVID-19, were actively infected with it, or had recovered from it provided the deeply sampled blood TCRbeta repertoires that made up the dataset. The samples were drawn from two sources: the first 160 participants of the ongoing ImmuneRACE study, and over 950 subjects contributed by 6 global collaborators. The material from the prospective study consisted of cDNA or gDNA derived from T cells, B-cell-depleted T cells, or PBMCs. Where available, HLA class I and class II types were taken from metadata supplied by the sample provider and were not determined by assay-based typing. Here is what the overall study found, with its caveats: How much clinical and demographic metadata was included differed by source and by participant, and the metadata was provided uncurated.

Including the terminal cysteine and phenylalanine, the CDR3 comprises 14 residues. Only CDR3 DNA is held: 42 bases, read in frame from base 1. V was cut back by 9 bases and J by 1 base, leaving a gap of 16 bases between them. The germline V gene specifies SGHTS as CDR1 and YDEGEE as CDR2. This TCR came from a woman in her thirties with active or convalescent COVID-19. The V gene is TRBV5-8 and the J gene is TRBJ1-2, with the identity of the D gene unclear. Material: peripheral blood. The CDR3 reads as follows: CATHQRVLNYGYTF. The nucleotide sequence reads TGTGCCACCCATCAGCGGGTGCTTAACTATGGCTACACCTTC. The full variable domain, with segments outside the CDR3 supplied by the reference TRBV5-8 and TRBJ1-2 proteins, appears as EAGVTQSPTHLIKTRGQQATLRCSPISGHTSVYWYQQALGLGLQFLLWYDEGEERNRGNFPPRFSGRQFPNYSSELNVNALELEDSALYLCATHQRVLNYGYTFGSGTRLTVV.